The next 22 T cell receptor beta chains were all read from a single sample in a study of PD-L1 blockade in urothelial cancer. Clones were read by immunoSEQ multiplex PCR, and TCRdb kept only the in-frame ones, dropping some. This table has around 40,000 clones, roughly 89% appearing once. Source: PBMCs, taken around atezolizumab (anti-PD-L1) treatment. These receptors came from a man aged 55 to 70 with urothelial cancer.

V usage is TRBV9 and J usage is TRBJ2-2, with 9 positions matching TRBD2. The germline V gene has CDR1 SGDLS and CDR2 YYNGEE. Trimming at V came to 1 base and at J to 3 bases, leaving 13 bases not matched to a gene. This CDR3 has 19 amino acids. CDR3 sequence reads: CASSVKPLGGGADTGELFF. The CDR3 DNA sequence: TGTGCCAGCAGCGTAAAACCCTTGGGCGGGGGGGCGGACACCGGGGAGCTGTTTTTT.

The CDR3 DNA reads TGCGCCAGCAGTGACGCGGGAGCCATCAATGAGCAGTTCTTC. This gives the protein CASSDAGAINEQFF. The gene calls are TRBV10-2 and TRBJ2-1; TRBD2 matches at 7 bases. V shed 3 bases, J shed 6 bases, and the junction held 5 bases outside the gene matches. Looked up from germline, CDR1 is WSHSY and CDR2 is SAAADI. The CDR3 runs to 14 residues.

This clone was observed once. V and J are TRBV6-1 and TRBJ1-5; 9 nucleotides align to TRBD1. Trimming cost V 6 bases and J 7 bases; bases outside gene matches: 7. There are 14 residues in the CDR3. Germline V gene data show CDR1 as MNHNS and CDR2 as SASEGT. For the CDR3, the DNA is TGTGCCAGCAGGAGGACAGGGGATCAACAGCCCCAGCATTTT. Protein product: CASRRTGDQQPQHF.

The chain links TRBV6-5 to TRBJ2-1; perhaps TRBD2 as D (6 bases). With 4 bases removed from V and 0 bases from J, the gap between germline ends came to 10 bases. This CDR3 comprises 15 residues. Looked up from germline, CDR1 is MNHEY and CDR2 is SVGAGI. The CDR3 sequence: CASSSTSSSYNEQFF. The CDR3 nucleotides are TGTGCCAGCAGTTCTACTAGCAGCTCCTACAATGAGCAGTTCTTC.

The chain carries TRBV7-8 and TRBJ2-3, with 13 bases matching TRBD2. J lost 1 base, V lost 5 bases, and 9 bases had no gene match. This CDR3 spans 18 amino acids. The germline V gene has CDR1 SGHVS and CDR2 FQNEAQ. The CDR3 is CASSPRTSGGHRTDTQYF. CDR3 nucleotide sequence: TGTGCCAGCAGCCCGCGGACTAGCGGGGGCCACCGCACAGATACGCAGTATTTT.

The chain couples TRBV27 to TRBJ2-7; 8 nucleotides line up with TRBD1. Germline CDR1 and CDR2: MNHEY and SMNVEV (reference sequence). Trimming cost V 1 base and J 5 bases; bases outside gene matches: 4. The CDR3 loop spans 14 amino acids. As DNA, the CDR3 is TGTGCCAGCAGTTTATGGCAGGGGGCCCACGAGCAGTACTTC. It yields the protein CASSLWQGAHEQYF.

J is TRBJ1-1 and V is TRBV5-6, with unresolved D. Trimming cost V 4 bases and J 11 bases, with 18 bases left between them. The CDR3 is 13 amino acids. Germline V gene data show CDR1 as SGHDT and CDR2 as YYEEEE. The CDR3 loop is CASSMGLSGGAFF. The DNA of the CDR3 is TGTGCCAGCAGCATGGGCCTCTCCGGCGGGGCTTTCTTT.

This clone has a single count. J is TRBJ2-5 and V is TRBV9, with D maybe TRBD1 (5 bases). CDR1 SGDLS and CDR2 YYNGEE come from the germline V gene. The CDR3 length is 16 residues. The V gene lost 4 bases and the J gene lost 1 base, with 17 bases spanning the gap. DNA of the CDR3: TGTGCCAGCAGCCCCACCGTGGCAGGGCCCCAAGAGACCCAGTACTTC. It encodes CASSPTVAGPQETQYF.

The chain employs TRBV30 and TRBJ1-5; possibly TRBD1 for D (5 bases). CDR1 GTSNPN and CDR2 SVGIG come from the germline V gene (reference sequence). The CDR3 totals 14 residues. Trimming shortened V by 0 bases and J by 6 bases, and 12 bases separated the two germline ends. The CDR3 region has the DNA TGTGCCTGGAGTGTCCGGGGGGGTGGTCAGCCCCAGCATTTT. Translation: CAWSVRGGGQPQHF.

The J gene is TRBJ1-2, the V gene TRBV28, with D unresolved. With 7 bases removed from V and 0 bases from J, the gap between germline ends came to 12 bases. The CDR3 runs to 14 residues. Germline V gene lookup returns CDR1 MDHEN and CDR2 SYDVKM. CDR3 residues: CASTDPRANYGYTF. The CDR3, as DNA: TGTGCCAGCACCGACCCGAGGGCTAACTATGGCTACACCTTC.

The chain couples TRBV4-1 to TRBJ2-2; a possible D gene is TRBD1 (5 bases). This CDR3 has 14 residues. Trimming cost V 4 bases and J 6 bases, with 12 bases left between them. Germline CDR1 reads MGHRA; CDR2 reads YSYEKL. Here the CDR3 reads CASSPIRGSGELFF. The CDR3 DNA follows: TGCGCCAGCAGCCCAATAAGGGGTTCCGGGGAGCTGTTTTTT.

This chain joins TRBV5-4 and TRBJ2-7; D is unresolved. The V gene lost 0 bases and the J gene lost 2 bases, with 9 bases spanning the gap. The CDR3 spans 14 residues. CDR1 and CDR2 from the germline V gene are SGHNT and YYREEE (reference sequence). CDR3 region: CASSLGTVPYEQYF. CDR3 DNA: TGTGCCAGCAGCTTGGGTACAGTTCCCTACGAGCAGTACTTC.

The chain couples TRBV6-6 to TRBJ2-3; 10 nucleotides line up with TRBD1. Germline CDR1 is MNHNY and CDR2 is SVGAGI (reference sequence). CDR3 size: 15 residues. J was trimmed by 2 bases and V by 5 bases; bases with no gene match: 4. The CDR3 DNA follows: TGTGCCAGCAGTAAGACAGGGGGCTCCACAGATACGCAGTATTTT. Translated: CASSKTGGSTDTQYF.

This clone was picked up one time. V gene TRBV9 combines with J gene TRBJ1-5; 7 positions match TRBD1. The CDR3 length is 16 residues. Germline values: CDR1 SGDLS, CDR2 YYNGEE. Trimming removed 3 bases from V and 1 base from J; junction bases left unmatched: 7. The CDR3 bases are TGTGCCAGCAGCGCCGGATCAGGGGGAAGCAATCAGCCCCAGCATTTT. It is translated as CASSAGSGGSNQPQHF.

This chain uses TRBV5-1 with TRBJ1-2; the D is unclear. The V gene's germline CDR1 is SGHRS and CDR2 YFSETQ. The ends were cut back, 4 bases at V and 0 bases at J, with 7 bases in the middle. The CDR3 is 13 amino acids. The CDR3 DNA sequence: TGCGCCAGCAGCCCCGGAGCTAACTATGGCTACACCTTC. It is translated as CASSPGANYGYTF.

The chain recombines TRBV6-5 with TRBJ2-7; 11 bases are shared with TRBD1. Germline values: CDR1 MNHEY, CDR2 SVGAGI. V dropped 4 bases and J dropped 3; count of bases not matched to a gene: 2. The CDR3 runs to 14 residues. DNA for the CDR3: TGTGCCAGCAGTTGGACAGGGGGCGGCTACGAGCAGTACTTC. Its protein is CASSWTGGGYEQYF.

The chain carries TRBV30 and TRBJ2-7; a possible D gene is TRBD2 (5 bases). The germline V and J ends were trimmed by 2 bases and 8 bases, with 10 bases remaining between them. CDR1 GTSNPN and CDR2 SVGIG come from the germline V gene (reference sequence). The CDR3 totals 11 residues. This CDR3 is CAWSRAGQQYF. As DNA, the CDR3 is TGTGCCTGGAGTAGGGCGGGCCAGCAGTACTTC.

The V call is TRBV21-1, the J call TRBJ2-1; the table calls TRBD1, which could not be checked here. TRBV21-1 is recorded as a pseudogene. CDR3 length: 17 amino acids. CDR3 loop: CARIQGADRYSYNEQFF. The DNA of the CDR3 is TGTGCCAGGATACAGGGGGCGGACCGCTACTCCTACAATGAGCAGTTCTTC.

The chain employs TRBV6-1 and TRBJ2-1; weak D call: TRBD2 (5 bases). CDR1 MNHNS and CDR2 SASEGT come from the germline V gene. V lost 7 bases, J lost 8 bases, and 15 bases lay in between. This CDR3 region has 13 residues. This CDR3 reads CASTGLTTYEQFF. CDR3 nucleotide sequence: TGTGCCAGCACGGGATTAACTACGTATGAGCAGTTCTTC.

Here the CDR3 reads CASSFDRGSSYEQYF. DNA for the CDR3: TGTGCCAGCAGCTTCGACAGGGGTAGCTCCTACGAGCAGTACTTC. V usage is TRBV7-2 and J usage is TRBJ2-7; 8 positions match TRBD1. The CDR3 is 15 residues long. Germline V gene sequence: CDR1 SGHTA, CDR2 FQGNSA. With 3 bases clipped from V and 0 bases from J, the junction kept 4 bases outside the gene matches.

V usage is TRBV9 and J usage is TRBJ2-1; 9 bases are a match to TRBD2. Germline CDR1 and CDR2: SGDLS and YYNGEE. This CDR3 spans 16 amino acids. V was pared by 0 bases and J by 8 bases, with 9 bases of the junction left unmatched. The CDR3 is CASSVVPAGGSHEQFF. CDR3 in DNA: TGTGCCAGCAGCGTAGTCCCAGCGGGAGGTTCCCATGAGCAGTTCTTC.

The genes are TRBV18 and TRBJ2-7; D is possibly TRBD1 (6 bases). CDR3 length equals 14 residues. Germline assignment: CDR1 KGHSH and CDR2 LQKENI. V was pared by 3 bases and J by 5 bases, with 14 bases between. The CDR3 coding sequence is TGTGCCAGCTCACCCCCCGAGGGGGTCGACGAGCAGTACTTC. Its translation: CASSPPEGVDEQYF.